This entry is about one TCR beta chain. V lost 6 bases and J 0 bases, leaving 11 bases between the germline ends. The germline CDR1 and CDR2 sequences are SGHRS and YFSETQ. The CDR3 covers 14 residues. The sample is drawn from a study of blood T cell repertoires in COVID-19. Sequencing used immunoSEQ multiplex PCR; TCRdb keeps in-frame clones, though not all of them. Here the sample spans about 250,000 clones, about 84% being singletons. The chain uses TRBV5-1 and TRBJ2-3; D may be TRBD2 (5 bases). Sequencing was performed on peripheral blood. This receptor was taken from an elderly woman with COVID-19, enrolled during active disease. The CDR3 region has the DNA TGCGCCAGCACCTTACTAGGTAGCACAGATACGCAGTATTTT. This gives the protein CASTLLGSTDTQYF. The full variable domain, with the rest looked up from reference TRBV5-1 and TRBJ2-3, is KAGVTQTPRYLIKTRGQQVTLSCSPISGHRSVSWYQQTPGQGLQFLFEYFSETQRNKGNFPGRFSGRQFSNSRSEMNVSTLELGDSALYLCASTLLGSTDTQYFGPGTRLTVL.